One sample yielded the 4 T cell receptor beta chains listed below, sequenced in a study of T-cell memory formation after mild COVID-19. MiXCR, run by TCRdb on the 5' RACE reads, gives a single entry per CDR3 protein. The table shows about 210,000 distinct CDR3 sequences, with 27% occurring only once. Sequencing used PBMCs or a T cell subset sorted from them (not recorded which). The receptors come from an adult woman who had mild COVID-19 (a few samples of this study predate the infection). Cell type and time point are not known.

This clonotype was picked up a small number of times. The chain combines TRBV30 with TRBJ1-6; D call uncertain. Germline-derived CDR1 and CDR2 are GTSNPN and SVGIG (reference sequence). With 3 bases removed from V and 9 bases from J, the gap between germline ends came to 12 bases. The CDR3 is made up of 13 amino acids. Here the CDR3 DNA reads TGTGCCTGGAGATCGGCAGGTCGTTCACCCCTCCACTTT. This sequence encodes CAWRSAGRSPLHF.

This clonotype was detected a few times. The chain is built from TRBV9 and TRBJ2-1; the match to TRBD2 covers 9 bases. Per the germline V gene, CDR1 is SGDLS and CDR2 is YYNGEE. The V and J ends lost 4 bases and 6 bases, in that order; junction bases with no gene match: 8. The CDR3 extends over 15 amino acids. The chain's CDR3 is CASSSSGGPSNEQFF. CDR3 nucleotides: TGTGCCAGCAGCTCAAGCGGGGGGCCTAGCAATGAGCAGTTCTTC.

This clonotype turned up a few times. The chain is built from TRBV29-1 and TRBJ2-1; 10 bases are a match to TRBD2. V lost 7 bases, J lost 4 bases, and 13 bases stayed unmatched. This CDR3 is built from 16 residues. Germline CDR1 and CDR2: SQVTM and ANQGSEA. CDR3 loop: CSATPLAGRSYNEQFF. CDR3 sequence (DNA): TGCAGCGCCACACCACTAGCGGGACGATCTTACAATGAGCAGTTCTTC.

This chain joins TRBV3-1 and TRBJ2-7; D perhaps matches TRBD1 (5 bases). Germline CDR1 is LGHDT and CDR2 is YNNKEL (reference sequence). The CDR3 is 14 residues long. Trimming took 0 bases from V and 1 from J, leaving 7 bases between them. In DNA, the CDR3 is TGTGCCAGCAGCCAAGACCAGGGTTCCTACGAGCAGTACTTC. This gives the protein CASSQDQGSYEQYF.